Below, 9 T cell receptor beta chains from the same sample are listed, as sequenced in a study of blood T cell repertoires in COVID-19. The method was immunoSEQ multiplex PCR; TCRdb's version includes in-frame clones alone and lacks a portion of them. The profile shows 220,000 or so clones, around 83% of them singletons. The sample was peripheral blood. These receptors were taken from a woman between 45 and 60 years old with COVID-19, enrolled during active disease.

V usage is TRBV2 and J usage is TRBJ2-7, with 7 bases that match TRBD2. Losses at the gene ends were 7 bases for V and 1 base for J; bases not matched to a gene: 4. Germline values: CDR1 SNHLY, CDR2 FYNNEI. This CDR3 has 13 amino acids. The CDR3 sequence: CASNRGGSYEQYF. The CDR3 nucleotides are TGTGCCAGCAATAGGGGAGGGTCCTACGAGCAGTACTTC.

The V and J genes are TRBV10-2 and TRBJ1-1, with D possibly TRBD1 on 6 matching bases. V shed 8 bases and J shed 6 bases, with 16 bases lying between them. The CDR3 sequence is 13 residues long. CDR1 is WSHSY and CDR2 is SAAADI in the germline V gene. The CDR3 loop reads CASSSGVTAEAFF. CDR3 in DNA: TGCGCCAGCTCCTCAGGGGTTACCGCTGAAGCTTTCTTT.

DNA for the CDR3: TGTGCCAGCAGCAAAAGTGGGAACAGGTCACCTCAAGAGACCCAGTACTTC. Its translation: CASSKSGNRSPQETQYF. The V gene is TRBV21-1, the J gene TRBJ2-5; the table's D call, TRBD1, was not checked against the DNA. TRBV21-1 is annotated as a pseudogene. The CDR3 runs to 17 residues.

J is TRBJ2-2 and V is TRBV19; a weak D match, TRBD1 (5 bases). The CDR3 consists of 13 residues. Trimming cost V 7 bases and J 5 bases, with 11 bases left between them. Germline V CDR1 and CDR2: LNHDA, SQIVND (reference sequence). CDR3 sequence: CASTHRTTGELFF. The CDR3 coding sequence is TGTGCCAGTACCCATCGGACAACCGGGGAGCTGTTTTTT.

The V call is TRBV20-1, the J call TRBJ1-2; 7 bases align to TRBD1. The ends lost 5 bases at V and 8 bases at J; junction bases unmatched: 5. From germline, CDR1 is DFQATT and CDR2 SNEGSKA (reference sequence). The CDR3 is made up of 11 amino acids. The CDR3 sequence is CSAWTGGGYTF. DNA for the CDR3: TGCAGTGCTTGGACAGGAGGGGGCTACACCTTC.

This chain joins TRBV27 and TRBJ1-5; a weak D match, TRBD1 (6 bases). The CDR3 extends over 15 amino acids. Per germline, CDR1 MNHEY and CDR2 SMNVEV (reference sequence). V lost 6 bases to trimming and J lost 0 bases, with 12 bases between them. The CDR3: CASRTQGNSNQPQHF. DNA of the CDR3: TGTGCCAGCAGGACCCAGGGGAATAGCAATCAGCCCCAGCATTTT.

The gene calls are TRBV24-1 and TRBJ2-2; D possibly corresponds to TRBD1 (5 bases). Germline assignment: CDR1 KGHDR and CDR2 SFDVKD. V was clipped by 6 bases and J by 3 bases, with 13 bases between them. The CDR3 length is 15 residues. CDR3 sequence reads: CATSSRGWDTGELFF. The CDR3 region has the DNA TGTGCCACCAGTAGTAGGGGCTGGGACACCGGGGAGCTGTTTTTT.

The chain uses TRBV5-6 and TRBJ2-3, with 10 bases aligning to TRBD1. This CDR3 comprises 14 residues. CDR1 is SGHDT and CDR2 is YYEEEE in the germline V gene. J lost 6 bases, V lost 5 bases, and 6 bases had no gene match. CDR3 in amino acids: CASRPGQGSDTQYF. The CDR3, as DNA: TGTGCCAGCAGACCGGGACAGGGGTCGGATACGCAGTATTTT.

V is TRBV19 and J is TRBJ2-7; 8 nucleotides match TRBD1. The CDR3 length is 16 residues. The germline CDR1 and CDR2 sequences are LNHDA and SQIVND (reference sequence). Losses at the gene ends were 6 bases for V and 5 bases for J; bases not matched to a gene: 15. CDR3 region: CASSKPAGGERNEQYF. DNA for the CDR3: TGTGCCAGTAGCAAACCGGCAGGGGGCGAGAGGAACGAGCAGTACTTC.